This T cell receptor beta chain came from a study of CD8+CD57+ T cells in acquired aplastic anemia. CDR3 and TCR beta VDJ profiling relied on a genomic DNA template. TCRdb used MiXCR to reprocess the reads, holding one entry per CDR3 protein. The table includes 130,000 or so distinct CDR3 sequences, approximately 41% detected once. In patients chosen for sequencing, flow cytometry had shown CD8+CD57+ cell expansion. This clonotype was detected only a few times. The antigen remains undetermined. Study-wide points: Found in both controls and patients were around 29 CD8+ CDR3 sequences.

This TCR was sampled from a human donor with aplastic anemia. Sample: sorted CD4+, CD8+, or CD8+CD57+ T cells (not recorded which) from PBMCs.

For the CDR3, the DNA is TGTGCCACCAGCCGCGATACGCAGTATTTT. Its protein product is CATSRDTQYF. V usage is TRBV24-1 and J usage is TRBJ2-3, with D uncertain. V was trimmed by 7 bases and J by 6 bases, leaving 4 bases between them. CDR1 and CDR2 (germline): KGHDR, SFDVKD. CDR3 size: 10 residues.